These 20 T cell receptor beta chains share one sample of origin, sequenced in a study of neurological immune-mediated disorders. TCRdb recomputed calls from the 5' RACE reads with MiXCR, one row per CDR3 protein. The repertoire holds approximately 100,000 distinct CDR3 sequences, with under 4.5% as singletons. Material: PBMCs. The receptors derive from a woman between 45 and 65 years old with multiple sclerosis.

This sequence joins TRBV4-3 and TRBJ2-7; D is undetermined. Per the germline V gene, CDR1 is LGHNA and CDR2 is YSLEER. The ends were cut back, 1 base at V and 10 bases at J, with 17 bases in the middle. This CDR3 has 14 residues. CDR3: CASSQGRIAALQYF. The DNA of the CDR3 is TGCGCCAGCAGCCAAGGACGGATAGCCGCCCTACAGTACTTC.

This clonotype was picked up many times. This chain links TRBV4-3 with TRBJ2-1; D gene ambiguous. The CDR3 has 15 residues. Germline CDR1 and CDR2: LGHNA and YSLEER. V lost 3 bases to trimming and J lost 10 bases, with 19 bases between them. The CDR3 DNA follows: TGCGCCAGCAGCCAGCCTGGTTCTGCTTCCGGGGAGCAGTTCTTC. Translation: CASSQPGSASGEQFF.

This clonotype was found many times. The J gene is TRBJ1-2, the V gene TRBV20-1; the D is unclear. V lost 6 bases and J 2 bases, leaving 16 bases between the germline ends. Per germline, CDR1 DFQATT and CDR2 SNEGSKA (reference sequence). This CDR3 has 14 amino acids. The CDR3 coding sequence is TGCAGTGCACCCGATCCCGGCTTAAACTATGGCTACACCTTC. Protein: CSAPDPGLNYGYTF.

Many counts were recorded for this clonotype. The V call is TRBV5-1, the J call TRBJ2-3; 8 nucleotides align to TRBD2. Germline V CDR1 and CDR2: SGHRS, YFSETQ. CDR3 length equals 15 residues. Trimming took 4 bases from V and 0 from J; bases not matched to a gene: 4. The CDR3 coding sequence is TGCGCCAGCAGCAACGGGACTAGAAGCACAGATACGCAGTATTTT. Translated: CASSNGTRSTDTQYF.

This clonotype was recorded at least ten times. The chain combines TRBV5-1 with TRBJ2-7; 10 bases match TRBD1. CDR3 size: 15 residues. Germline V gene lookup returns CDR1 SGHRS and CDR2 YFSETQ. J gave up 3 bases and V 4 bases, and 7 bases lay outside the gene matches. DNA for the CDR3: TGCGCCAGCAGCCAGATGACAGGGGGCCTCTACGAGCAGTACTTC. The encoded protein is CASSQMTGGLYEQYF.

This clonotype has ten or more counts. The chain has TRBV5-1 and TRBJ1-3; TRBD1 aligns across 10 bases. J was trimmed by 4 bases and V by 4 bases; bases with no gene match: 5. Germline CDR1 SGHRS, CDR2 YFSETQ. The CDR3 is made up of 15 amino acids. The CDR3: CASSMGQGYGNTIYF. In DNA, the CDR3 is TGCGCCAGCAGCATGGGACAGGGGTACGGAAACACCATATATTTT.

Of note for this clonotype: One base away lies a much larger clone, so this may be a sequencing read error. The V gene is TRBV7-8, the J gene TRBJ1-5; no clear D. Germline loops: CDR1 SGHVS, CDR2 FQNEAQ. The CDR3 runs to 15 residues. This chain's CDR3 is CANSLLQFGRQPQHF. CDR3 nucleotides: TGTGCCAACAGCTTATTACAGTTCGGCAGGCAGCCCCAGCATTTT.

This chain connects TRBV5-1 to TRBJ2-5; no reliable D call. The germline V gene encodes CDR1 SGHRS and CDR2 YFSETQ. The CDR3 is 14 amino acids. V lost 6 bases and J 4 bases, leaving 16 bases between the germline ends. CDR3 nucleotides: TGCGCCAGCACCTCCTCTTTGAAAGTAGAGACCCAGTACTTC. This sequence encodes CASTSSLKVETQYF.

This clonotype was found many times. This chain links TRBV20-1 with TRBJ1-2; 7 positions match TRBD1. Trimming at V came to 2 bases and at J to 2 bases, leaving 8 bases not matched to a gene. The germline V gene has CDR1 DFQATT and CDR2 SNEGSKA (reference sequence). This CDR3 has 15 amino acids. The CDR3 sequence: CSARTGTARNYGYTF. DNA of the CDR3: TGCAGTGCTAGAACAGGGACAGCTCGGAACTATGGCTACACCTTC.

At least ten counts were recorded for this clonotype. The chain is built from TRBV5-1 and TRBJ2-5; D may be TRBD1 (6 bases). V lost 1 base and J 1 base, leaving 11 bases between the germline ends. Germline CDR1 and CDR2: SGHRS and YFSETQ. There are 15 residues in the CDR3. The CDR3 here is CASSLWSGAQETQYF. CDR3 nucleotide sequence: TGCGCCAGCAGCTTGTGGTCAGGGGCCCAAGAGACCCAGTACTTC.

This clonotype was picked up many times. The genes are TRBV29-1 and TRBJ2-2; 8 bases line up with TRBD1. CDR1 is SQVTM, CDR2 ANQGSEA, per germline. J gave up 1 base and V 4 bases, and 2 bases lay outside the gene matches. The CDR3 length is 14 residues. The CDR3 region has the DNA TGCAGCGTTGCCGGGACAGGGAACACCGGGGAGCTGTTTTTT. Its protein product is CSVAGTGNTGELFF.

This clonotype was recorded at least ten times. The rearrangement uses TRBV5-1 and TRBJ1-4; D is undetermined. The V end was cut by 0 bases, the J end by 8 bases, with 11 bases between. The CDR3 length is 14 residues. CDR1 is SGHRS and CDR2 is YFSETQ in the germline V gene. CDR3 loop: CASSLESVGEKLFF. CDR3 nucleotide sequence: TGCGCCAGCAGCTTGGAGTCTGTGGGGGAAAAACTGTTTTTT.

In its sample, this clonotype was seen many times. The gene calls are TRBV5-1 and TRBJ2-1; 7 positions agree with TRBD2. There are 13 residues in the CDR3. V was pared by 1 base and J by 9 bases, with 4 bases of the junction left unmatched. CDR1 and CDR2 from the germline V gene are SGHRS and YFSETQ. This CDR3 is CASSLRGVSEQFF. CDR3 bases: TGCGCCAGCAGCTTGCGGGGGGTCAGTGAGCAGTTCTTC.

This clonotype showed up many times. The chain has TRBV18 and TRBJ2-4; 7 bases fit TRBD1. The J segment lost 2 bases and the V segment lost 3 bases, leaving 10 bases of the junction unmatched. Germline V lookup: CDR1 KGHSH, CDR2 LQKENI. This CDR3 has 17 residues. DNA for the CDR3: TGTGCCAGCTCACCCGAAGACAGGGAAGTCCCCAAAAACATTCAGTACTTC. Encoded protein: CASSPEDREVPKNIQYF.

This clonotype was recorded many times. The V and J genes are TRBV5-1 and TRBJ1-1; weak D call: TRBD1 (6 bases). This CDR3 has 15 amino acids. Germline V CDR1 and CDR2: SGHRS, YFSETQ. Trimming removed 4 bases at V and 0 bases at J, with 13 bases between. CDR3: CASSTDGQMNTEAFF. CDR3 in DNA: TGCGCCAGCAGCACGGACGGACAGATGAACACTGAAGCTTTCTTT.

This clonotype was observed at least ten times. The V call is TRBV15, the J call TRBJ1-1; D is unclear. V gave up 5 bases and J gave up 4 bases, with 14 bases separating them. The CDR3 covers 14 residues. The germline gives CDR1 LNHNV, CDR2 YYDKDF (reference sequence). CDR3 sequence: CATSLDMRVTEAFF. The CDR3 DNA follows: TGTGCCACCAGCCTTGACATGAGAGTCACTGAAGCTTTCTTT.

Many counts were recorded for this clonotype. The V call is TRBV12-3 or TRBV12-4, the J call TRBJ2-3; TRBD2 aligns across 10 bases. This CDR3 is built from 19 residues. The ends lost 6 bases at V and 2 bases at J; junction bases unmatched: 17. This CDR3 is CASSRSGGGLQRLTDTQYF. CDR3 coding DNA: TGTGCCAGCAGCAGGAGCGGGGGGGGTCTTCAGCGCCTCACAGATACGCAGTATTTT.

In this sample, this clonotype turned up many times. V usage is TRBV14 and J usage is TRBJ2-4; D ambiguous. Germline values: CDR1 SGHDN, CDR2 FVKESK. CDR3 length: 14 amino acids. V lost 0 bases and J 8 bases, leaving 11 bases between the germline ends. CDR3 loop: CASSQDHLMDIQYF. DNA for the CDR3: TGTGCCAGCAGCCAAGATCACCTTATGGACATTCAGTACTTC.

This clonotype was seen repeatedly, ten times or more. The CDR3 bases are TGCGCCAGCAGCCCGTCGACGGGTAACAATGAGCAGTTCTTC. Protein product: CASSPSTGNNEQFF. The chain joins TRBV5-1 to TRBJ2-1; D is uncertain. Looked up from germline, CDR1 is SGHRS and CDR2 is YFSETQ. CDR3 size: 14 residues. Trimming took 4 bases from V and 5 from J, leaving 13 bases between them.

There are many counts of this clonotype. The chain carries TRBV20-1 and TRBJ1-4; D possibly corresponds to TRBD1 (6 bases). CDR3 length: 13 amino acids. Germline V gene data show CDR1 as DFQATT and CDR2 as SNEGSKA (reference sequence). V was trimmed by 3 bases and J by 8 bases, leaving 13 bases between them. The DNA for the CDR3 is TGCAGTGCTAGGATGGGGGCAGTCGAAAAACTGTTTTTT. It is translated as CSARMGAVEKLFF.